These T cell receptor beta chains were read from a single sample in a study of T cells in Graves' hyperthyroidism and ophthalmopathy. TCRdb reprocessed the multiplex PCR reads with MiXCR, giving one entry per CDR3 protein. The table has around 400,000 distinct CDR3 sequences, just under 25% seen once. Sample: blood. These receptors came from a man in his fifties or sixties with Graves' hyperthyroidism. The CDR3 runs from the conserved cysteine through the conserved F or W. The D gene is left open where the match is weak. Only part of the rows carry a size: once, few, many, or a class if the clone is expanded.

V	size	D	J	DNA	CDR3
TRBV29-1	few	TRBD2	TRBJ2-1	TGCAGCGTTGACTCCCTGGGGAGCGGGAGATCCTACAATGAGCAGTTCTTC	CSVDSLGSGRSYNEQFF
TRBV7-2	-	-	TRBJ2-4	TGTGCCAGTAGTTGGGCCCCCCAGGGAGCCAAAAACATTCAGTACTTC	CASSWAPQGAKNIQYF
TRBV10-3	-	-	TRBJ1-5	TGTGCCATCAGTGTCGCCAGCAATCAGCCCCAGCATTTT	CAISVASNQPQHF
TRBV6-1	-	TRBD1	TRBJ1-1	TGTGCCACCGGGACAGGGGCGAACACTGAAGCTTTCTTT	CATGTGANTEAFF
TRBV19	few	-	TRBJ1-5	TGTAGAGGAGAGGGGTGGCGCAATCAGCCCCAGCATTTT	CRGEGWRNQPQHF
TRBV9	few	-	TRBJ1-3	TGTGCCAGCAGCGACAGCCTCTCTGGAAACACCATATATTTT	CASSDSLSGNTIYF
TRBV28	-	-	TRBJ2-5	TGTGCCAGCAGTTGGATAAACCAAGAGACCCAGTACTTC	CASSWINQETQYF
TRBV11-2	few	-	TRBJ2-3	TGTGCCAGCAGCTTAGATGGTTCAGGGTCCCTCACAGATACGCAGTATTTT	CASSLDGSGSLTDTQYF
TRBV18	-	TRBD1	TRBJ1-1	TGTGCCAGCTCACCAAGGGGACAGGGGATGAACACTGAAGCTTTCTTT	CASSPRGQGMNTEAFF
TRBV12-3/TRBV12-4	few	TRBD1	TRBJ2-1	TGTGCCAGCAGTTTAGGGACAGGGTTCGACAATGAGCAGTTCTTC	CASSLGTGFDNEQFF
TRBV24-1	-	-	TRBJ2-1	TGTGCCACCAGTGAGGCGGGCAGCTCCTACAATGAGCAGTTCTTC	CATSEAGSSYNEQFF
TRBV20-1	-	-	TRBJ1-3	TGCAGTGGTGCCGGAGGAAACACCATATATTTT	CSGAGGNTIYF